The source of this TCR beta chain is a study of Ad26.COV2.S vaccination and SARS-CoV-2 variants (dated by TCRdb to the early 2020s). With respect to the entire study: Donors in the vaccine arm were drawn from COV1001, a phase I-IIa trial of Ad26.COV2.S in healthy adults that was multicentre, randomized, double-blind and placebo-controlled. Blinding of investigators to trial group allocation was maintained during experiments and outcome assessment. A total of around 32 samples were included in the TCR-sequenced set, comprising around 19 Ad26.COV2.S vaccine recipients, 5 placebo recipients and 8 SARS-CoV-2 convalescent individuals. Dosing of Ad26.COV2.S was intramuscular, at either 5x10^10 or 1x10^11 viral particles, delivered as one shot or as two shots spaced 56 days apart. TCRbeta repertoire sequencing was used to assess the specificity and breadth of SARS-CoV-2-reactive T cell receptors after Ad26.COV2.S vaccination. Trial participants were randomized into five groups of five, in which low-dose or high-dose Ad26.COV2.S was given once or twice, or placebo was given on both occasions.

What this sample's treatment or condition label stands for: roughly 19 received Ad26.COV2.S at low or high dose, single or two shots; five or six received placebo; per-sample allocation not given. For vaccine and placebo recipients, the sequenced repertoires came from samples collected on day 63 after the first injection. Between 29 July and 7 August 2020, Cohort 1b enrolled 20 to 30 adults aged 18-55 years at one site in Boston, USA. Ad26.COV2.S was a replication-incompetent adenovirus type 26 vector that expressed a prefusion-stabilized SARS-CoV-2 spike protein derived from the original Wuhan strain. On this clone itself: Its antigen is currently not known. Base qualities are not recorded, but no much larger clone differs from it by a single base.

The immunoSEQ Assay was used to sequence TCRbeta CDR3 regions. After extraction, genomic DNA underwent amplification by bias-controlled multiplex PCR, followed by high-throughput sequencing. The study's own analysis went as follows. To quantify the absolute abundance of every unique TCRbeta CDR3 region, sequences were collapsed and filtered. T cell fraction was estimated by normalizing TCRbeta template counts to usable DNA, which was measured by amplifying reference genes present in all nucleated cells. Repertoire TCRs were annotated as SARS-CoV-2-specific by exact matching of V gene, CDR3 amino acid sequence and J gene to a known reactive TCR set. MIRA supplied the reference SARS-CoV-2 TCR set, which was filtered for enrichment in COVID-19-positive ImmuneCODE repertoires so that public or cross-reactive TCRs were removed. Using the MIRA antigens, annotated TCRs were further analysed by specific ORF or by position within an ORF. Breadth was defined as annotated unique rearrangements over total unique productive rearrangements; depth was the summed frequency of those rearrangements. TCR breadth was compared between groups using two-sided Wilcoxon rank-sum tests. Entries here come from immuneACCESS through TCRdb and include only in-frame sequences with V and J called. Some clones fail to appear in such tables; in the studies checked, an unresolved V gene covers under half of the shortfall, and the cause of the remainder is unknown. V and J calls and clone size are as listed in that table; D and trimming were resolved from the DNA. The sample profile shows fewer than 400,000 clones; roughly 86% of them were found once. 1.5% to 2% of the sample is taken by the ten largest.

Here is what the overall study found, with its caveats: Comparable non-spike TCR breadth was observed between vaccine and placebo recipients, consistent with only spike being contained in the vaccine. Substantial breadth of spike-specific CD8+ and CD4+ T cell responses was reported after vaccination. The authors noted that total T cell responses may have been underestimated by the TCR breadth and depth analyses. The study was not powered for comparison of responses between vaccine doses or regimens. Higher spike-specific TCR breadth was observed in Ad26.COV2.S recipients than in placebo recipients (P = 0.0014).

V has 9 bases trimmed and J has 0 bases trimmed; junction bases matching no gene number 11. The CDR3 holds 16 amino acids from the cysteine to the phenylalanine. Solely the CDR3 DNA is kept, with 48 bases framed from the first base. CDR1 is given as SGHRS and CDR2 as YFSETQ, both from the germline V gene. Specimen: peripheral blood, collected in a trial of Ad26.COV2.S vaccine versus placebo. The rearranged chain carries TRBV5-1 and TRBJ2-7; a stretch of 11 junction bases matches TRBD2. The receptor was derived from a person aged 18 to 65 who received the Ad26.COV2.S COVID-19 vaccine or a placebo. The base sequence is TGCGCCATCGCGACTAGCGGGACCCATAGCTCCTACGAGCAGTACTTC. The translation is CAIATSGTHSSYEQYF.